Presented here are 26 T cell receptor beta chains from one specimen sequenced in a study of beta chain features in type 1 diabetes. General study findings and limits: A moderate, significant TCRB CDR3 shortening appeared in type 1 diabetes across four CD4+ subsets.

As every portion of the isolated RNA was reverse transcribed, the sequencing read expressed TCRB transcripts. Sequencing used immunoSEQ multiplex PCR; TCRdb keeps in-frame clones, though not all of them. The table has 500,000 to 650,000 clones, around 12% seen once. Antigen specificity for these receptors is unknown. Sequencing was done on a sample of naive CD4+ T cells from blood. These receptors were collected from a man aged 30 to 45 with type 1 diabetes.

This clone was detected a few times. The chain employs TRBV9 and TRBJ2-5, with D perhaps assigned TRBD1 or TRBD2 (6 bases each). This CDR3 comprises 14 residues. The germline V gene has CDR1 SGDLS and CDR2 YYNGEE. Trimming stripped 4 bases from V and 3 bases from J, with 13 bases between. The CDR3 DNA is TGTGCCAGCAGCCGGGGGCTCGACAAAGAGACCCAGTACTTC. Protein sequence: CASSRGLDKETQYF. Full variable domain (outside the CDR3, taken from reference TRBV9 and TRBJ2-5): DSGVTQTPKHLITATGQRVTLRCSPRSGDLSVYWYQQSLDQGLQFLIQYYNGEERAKGNILERFSAQQFPDLHSELNLSSLELGDSALYFCASSRGLDKETQYFGPGTRLLVL.

V is TRBV10-2 and J is TRBJ2-6, with a possible D match to TRBD2 (5 bases). This CDR3 has 16 amino acids. Germline V gives CDR1 WSHSY, CDR2 SAAADI. CDR3 region: CATRRTTGSGANVLTF. The CDR3 DNA follows: TGCGCTACCAGGAGGACCACTGGCTCTGGGGCCAACGTCCTGACTTTC.

The chain couples TRBV6-6 to TRBJ2-7; the D call may be TRBD1 or TRBD2 (5 bases each). The germline V gene encodes CDR1 MNHNY and CDR2 SVGAGI (reference sequence). Trimming took 2 bases from V and 3 from J, leaving 14 bases between them. The length of the CDR3 is 15 residues. As DNA, the CDR3 is TGTGCCAGCAGTTACGTTGCGACTGGGGGCTACGAGCAGTACTTC. This sequence encodes CASSYVATGGYEQYF.

V is TRBV30 and J is TRBJ1-2; the D gene is possibly TRBD1 (6 bases). V lost 4 bases and J 8 bases, leaving 14 bases between the germline ends. The CDR3 has 12 residues. Germline V gene sequence: CDR1 GTSNPN, CDR2 SVGIG (reference sequence). The CDR3 DNA sequence: TGTGCCTGGATTGGAGGGGGTTACGGCTACACCTTC. Translation gives CAWIGGGYGYTF.

The chain carries TRBV28 and TRBJ2-6; D is perhaps TRBD1 or TRBD2 (5 bases each). Germline V lookup: CDR1 MDHEN, CDR2 SYDVKM. The CDR3 is 17 residues long. V lost 7 bases and J 0 bases, leaving 16 bases between the germline ends. This CDR3 is CASIARGPSSGANVLTF. CDR3 DNA: TGTGCCAGCATCGCGAGGGGCCCTAGCTCTGGGGCCAACGTCCTGACTTTC.

This clone was seen a few times. The V call is TRBV10-3, the J call TRBJ1-5; D ambiguous. V lost 8 bases to trimming and J lost 0 bases, with 8 bases between them. Per the germline V gene, CDR1 is ENHRY and CDR2 is SYGVKD. CDR3 length: 13 amino acids. The chain's CDR3 is CAIGRDSNQPQHF. CDR3 DNA sequence: TGTGCCATCGGAAGGGATAGCAATCAGCCCCAGCATTTT.

The chain recombines TRBV13 with TRBJ1-2; D is unclear. Germline loops: CDR1 PRHDT, CDR2 FYEKMQ (reference sequence). This CDR3 has 13 amino acids. The V and J ends lost 0 bases and 4 bases respectively, with 6 bases between them. The DNA of the CDR3 is TGTGCCAGCAGCTTAGGGCAGACCTATGGCTACACCTTC. Its protein product is CASSLGQTYGYTF.

In this sample, this clone turned up a few times. V is TRBV29-1 and J is TRBJ2-5; 7 bases are shared with TRBD1. Losses at the gene ends were 7 bases for V and 1 base for J; bases not matched to a gene: 12. The CDR3 has 15 amino acids. CDR1 SQVTM and CDR2 ANQGSEA come from the germline V gene. CDR3 sequence (DNA): TGCAGCGCCACTAAGGCCGGGACAGCCCAAGAGACCCAGTACTTC. Translation: CSATKAGTAQETQYF.

This clone was picked up a small number of times. The rearrangement uses TRBV11-2 and TRBJ1-4; the D is unclear. The germline V gene encodes CDR1 SGHAT and CDR2 FQNNGV. The CDR3 has 14 amino acids. V was shortened by 1 base and J by 0 bases, with 3 bases between the two germline ends. The CDR3 bases are TGTGCCAGCAGCTTAGCTCCAACTAATGAAAAACTGTTTTTT. Protein product: CASSLAPTNEKLFF.

This clone was found a few times. This chain joins TRBV5-1 and TRBJ2-4, with D unresolved. Trimming removed 0 bases from V and 6 bases from J, with 10 bases in between. The CDR3 spans 14 residues. Germline lookup yields CDR1 SGHRS and CDR2 YFSETQ. The CDR3 DNA reads TGCGCCAGCAGCTTGGCCCGGAACAGAAACATTCAGTACTTC. Translation: CASSLARNRNIQYF. Full variable domain (rest looked up from reference TRBV5-1 and TRBJ2-4): KAGVTQTPRYLIKTRGQQVTLSCSPISGHRSVSWYQQTPGQGLQFLFEYFSETQRNKGNFPGRFSGRQFSNSRSEMNVSTLELGDSALYLCASSLARNRNIQYFGAGTRLSVL.

In this sample, this clone turned up a few times. The gene calls are TRBV5-4 and TRBJ2-2, with TRBD1 identical over 8 bases. The germline V gene encodes CDR1 SGHNT and CDR2 YYREEE (reference sequence). The CDR3 extends over 15 amino acids. With 1 base clipped from V and 8 bases from J, the junction kept 7 bases outside the gene matches. The CDR3 is CASSLPGGEYGELFF. In DNA form, the CDR3 reads TGTGCCAGCAGCTTGCCAGGGGGCGAATATGGGGAGCTGTTTTTT.

This clone has just a few counts. The V call is TRBV4-3, the J call TRBJ2-2, with no clear D. Per germline, CDR1 LGHNA and CDR2 YSLEER. The germline V and J ends were trimmed by 1 base and 1 base, with 7 bases remaining between them. This CDR3 spans 15 amino acids. CDR3 residues: CASSQGSMNTGELFF. DNA of the CDR3: TGCGCCAGCAGCCAAGGTTCGATGAACACCGGGGAGCTGTTTTTT.

CDR3 in amino acids: CASSYRGSGGEETQYF. As DNA, the CDR3 is TGTGCCAGCAGTTACCGCGGAAGCGGGGGGGAAGAGACCCAGTACTTC. The chain links TRBV6-5 to TRBJ2-5, with 10 bases matching TRBD2. From germline, CDR1 is MNHEY and CDR2 SVGAGI. The CDR3 is 16 residues long. Germline trimming cut 2 bases from V and 3 bases from J; bases unmatched to any gene: 6.

This clone has only a few counts. V and J are TRBV7-9 and TRBJ1-5, with a possible D match to TRBD1 (6 bases). Looked up from germline, CDR1 is SEHNR and CDR2 is FQNEAQ (reference sequence). V was cut by 0 bases and J by 0 bases, with 15 bases left in between. The CDR3 is 18 residues long. Written as DNA, the CDR3 is TGTGCCAGCAGCTTAGCGCGTCAGGGGACGGCTAGCAATCAGCCCCAGCATTTT. It translates to CASSLARQGTASNQPQHF.

The chain joins TRBV18 to TRBJ2-3; TRBD1 or TRBD2 may be the D gene (5 bases each). Trimming took 3 bases from V and 3 from J, leaving 13 bases between them. The CDR3 has 15 residues. Germline V gives CDR1 KGHSH, CDR2 LQKENI. Here the CDR3 reads CASSPGTMFTDTQYF. The CDR3 DNA reads as TGTGCCAGCTCACCCGGGACGATGTTTACAGATACGCAGTATTTT. Filled out from reference TRBV18 and TRBJ2-3, the complete variable domain reads NAGVMQNPRHLVRRRGQEARLRCSPMKGHSHVYWYRQLPEEGLKFMVYLQKENIIDESGMPKERFSAEFPKEGPSILRIQQVVRGDSAAYFCASSPGTMFTDTQYFGPGTRLTVL.

This chain links TRBV19 with TRBJ1-2; tentative D call: TRBD1 (6 bases). This CDR3 has 15 amino acids. V dropped 7 bases and J dropped 0 bases, with 15 bases sitting between them. The germline V gene has CDR1 LNHDA and CDR2 SQIVND (reference sequence). The DNA for the CDR3 is TGTGCCAGTACCCCCTCGGACAGCTCTAACTATGGCTACACCTTC. Its translation is CASTPSDSSNYGYTF.

This clone came up a few times. The rearrangement uses TRBV5-5 and TRBJ1-5; 12 nucleotides line up with TRBD1. In germline, CDR1 is SGHKS, CDR2 YYEKEE (reference sequence). The CDR3 spans 18 residues. The V segment lost 2 bases and the J segment 5 bases; nucleotides outside the gene matches: 11. The CDR3, as DNA: TGTGCCAGCAGCTTCTCCGGGACAGGGGGCGGAATAGATCAGCCCCAGCATTTT. The encoded protein is CASSFSGTGGGIDQPQHF.

V and J are TRBV5-1 and TRBJ2-3; perhaps TRBD2 as D (6 bases). With 0 bases removed from V and 1 base from J, the gap between germline ends came to 12 bases. CDR3 length: 16 residues. Germline CDR1 and CDR2: SGHRS and YFSETQ. CDR3 in DNA: TGCGCCAGCAGCTTGGATCAGGGAGGTGGCACAGATACGCAGTATTTT. Its translation is CASSLDQGGGTDTQYF.

This chain joins TRBV9 and TRBJ2-5; 8 bases line up with TRBD1. The germline CDR1 and CDR2 sequences are SGDLS and YYNGEE. The ends lost 4 bases at V and 5 bases at J; junction bases unmatched: 13. The CDR3 loop spans 16 amino acids. The CDR3 reads CASSSGGQGGWETQYF. The DNA for the CDR3 is TGTGCCAGCAGCTCCGGAGGACAGGGTGGGTGGGAGACCCAGTACTTC.

Only a few counts were recorded for this clone. CDR3 in DNA: TGTACCCGAAGACAGGGGGCCAGGCAGCCCCAGCATTTT. Amino acid sequence: CTRRQGARQPQHF. This chain joins TRBV25-1 and TRBJ1-5; 10 nucleotides agree with TRBD1. The V gene's germline CDR1 is MGHDK and CDR2 SYGVNS. CDR3 length equals 13 residues.

This clone has a single count. This chain connects TRBV11-3 to TRBJ1-1; D is uncertain. Trimming removed 5 bases from V and 6 bases from J, with 10 bases in between. This CDR3 contains 12 residues. Germline values: CDR1 SGHNT, CDR2 YENEEA. The CDR3 region is CASSPEYSEAFF. In DNA, the CDR3 is TGTGCCAGCAGCCCCGAGTATTCTGAAGCTTTCTTT.

V and J are TRBV5-6 and TRBJ1-4; no firm D call. CDR1 and CDR2 (germline): SGHDT, YYEEEE. V was shortened by 5 bases and J by 0 bases, with 11 bases between the two germline ends. The CDR3 runs 15 residues. CDR3 DNA: TGTGCCAGCAGTCGACACTCGCCAACTAATGAAAAACTGTTTTTT. Amino acids: CASSRHSPTNEKLFF.

This chain links TRBV27 with TRBJ2-1; 9 nucleotides align to TRBD1. The CDR3 has 17 amino acids. CDR1 and CDR2 (germline): MNHEY, SMNVEV (reference sequence). V shed 5 bases and J 3 bases; nucleotides not matched to a gene: 11. The CDR3 region is CASSAMMTGGHYNEQFF. The CDR3 coding sequence is TGTGCCAGCAGTGCTATGATGACAGGGGGTCACTACAATGAGCAGTTCTTC.

Turning to this clone: Other DNA sequences within the sample encode an identical CDR3. The V call is TRBV18, the J call TRBJ2-2; maybe TRBD2 (7 bases). Germline V lookup: CDR1 KGHSH, CDR2 LQKENI. The CDR3 sequence is 13 residues long. V lost 6 bases to trimming and J lost 3 bases, with 8 bases between them. The CDR3 reads CASSGGHTGELFF. The CDR3 DNA reads as TGTGCCAGCTCCGGGGGGCACACCGGGGAGCTGTTTTTT.

This chain connects TRBV9 to TRBJ2-3; the D gene is possibly TRBD2 (5 bases). The CDR3 totals 15 residues. Germline V lookup: CDR1 SGDLS, CDR2 YYNGEE. Trimming took 4 bases from V and 0 from J, leaving 12 bases between them. In DNA form, the CDR3 reads TGTGCCAGCAGCCTCCGGGGTTCTAGCACAGATACGCAGTATTTT. This translates into CASSLRGSSTDTQYF. The full variable domain, with the rest looked up from reference TRBV9 and TRBJ2-3, is DSGVTQTPKHLITATGQRVTLRCSPRSGDLSVYWYQQSLDQGLQFLIQYYNGEERAKGNILERFSAQQFPDLHSELNLSSLELGDSALYFCASSLRGSSTDTQYFGPGTRLTVL.

The V and J genes are TRBV2 and TRBJ2-7; D is undetermined. V gave up 6 bases and J gave up 0 bases, with 9 bases separating them. This CDR3 spans 13 amino acids. Germline loops: CDR1 SNHLY, CDR2 FYNNEI. The CDR3 bases are TGTGCCAGCAGAATTAGCTTCTCCTACGAGCAGTACTTC. This gives the protein CASRISFSYEQYF.